This T cell receptor beta chain was captured in a study of cytomegalovirus exposure and HLA in healthy donors. The data were produced by immunoSEQ multiplex PCR, yet TCRdb's version contains in-frame clones alone and is incomplete. Among about 95,000 clones listed, 85% were seen once. Unmatched junction bases numbered 4, after V lost 10 bases and J lost 0 bases. The CDR3 spans 14 residues. Looked up from germline, CDR1 is MDHEN and CDR2 is SYDVKM. The chain employs TRBV28 and TRBJ2-2; 8 bases line up with TRBD1. This TCR came from a man between 18 and 35 years old in good health and CMV-seropositive. The material sequenced was PBMCs. The CDR3 loop reads CAIQGAANTGELFF. CDR3 DNA sequence: TGTGCCATCCAGGGGGCGGCGAACACCGGGGAGCTGTTTTTT.